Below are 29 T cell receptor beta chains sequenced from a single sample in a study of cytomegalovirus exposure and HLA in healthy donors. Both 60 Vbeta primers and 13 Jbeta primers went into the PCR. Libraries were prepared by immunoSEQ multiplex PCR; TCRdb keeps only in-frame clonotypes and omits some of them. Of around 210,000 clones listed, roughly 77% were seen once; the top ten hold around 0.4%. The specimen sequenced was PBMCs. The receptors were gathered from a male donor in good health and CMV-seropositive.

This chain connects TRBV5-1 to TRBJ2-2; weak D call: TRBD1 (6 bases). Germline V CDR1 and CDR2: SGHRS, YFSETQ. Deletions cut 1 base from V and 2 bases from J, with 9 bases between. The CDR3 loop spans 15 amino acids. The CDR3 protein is CASSLRQDNTGELFF. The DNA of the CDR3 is TGCGCCAGCAGCTTGAGACAGGACAACACCGGGGAGCTGTTTTTT.

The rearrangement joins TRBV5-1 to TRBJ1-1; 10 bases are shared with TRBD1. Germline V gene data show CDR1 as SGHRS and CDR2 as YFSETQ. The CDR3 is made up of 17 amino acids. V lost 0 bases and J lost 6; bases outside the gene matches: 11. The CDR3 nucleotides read TGCGCCAGCAGCTTGGGGGACAGGGGAGGGATGAGGGCTGAAGCTTTCTTT. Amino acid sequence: CASSLGDRGGMRAEAFF.

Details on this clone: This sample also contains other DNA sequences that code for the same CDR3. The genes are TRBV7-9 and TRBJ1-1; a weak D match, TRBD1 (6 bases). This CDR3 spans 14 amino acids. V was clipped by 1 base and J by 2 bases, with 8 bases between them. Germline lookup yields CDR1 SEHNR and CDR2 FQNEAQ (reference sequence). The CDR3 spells CASSLVRGNTEAFF. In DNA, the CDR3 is TGTGCCAGCAGCTTAGTCAGGGGAAACACTGAAGCTTTCTTT.

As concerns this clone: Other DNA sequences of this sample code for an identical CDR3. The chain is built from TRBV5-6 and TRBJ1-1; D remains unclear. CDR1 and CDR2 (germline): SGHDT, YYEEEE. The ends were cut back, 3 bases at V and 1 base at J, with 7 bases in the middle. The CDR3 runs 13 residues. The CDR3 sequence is CASSWAANTEAFF. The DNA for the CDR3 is TGTGCCAGCAGCTGGGCCGCGAACACTGAAGCTTTCTTT.

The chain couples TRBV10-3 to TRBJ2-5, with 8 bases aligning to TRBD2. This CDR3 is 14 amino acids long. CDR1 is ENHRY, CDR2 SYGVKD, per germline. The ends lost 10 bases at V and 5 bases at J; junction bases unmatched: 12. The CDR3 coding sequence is TGTGCCAGTGGTACCGGGGGGGGCCCCGAGACCCAGTACTTC. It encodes CASGTGGGPETQYF.

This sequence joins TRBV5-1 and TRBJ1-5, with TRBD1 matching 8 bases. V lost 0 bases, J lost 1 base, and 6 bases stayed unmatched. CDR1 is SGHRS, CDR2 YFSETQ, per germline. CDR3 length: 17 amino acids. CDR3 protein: CASSLGTGSRSNQPQHF. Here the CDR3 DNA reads TGCGCCAGCAGCTTGGGGACAGGGTCACGGAGCAATCAGCCCCAGCATTTT.

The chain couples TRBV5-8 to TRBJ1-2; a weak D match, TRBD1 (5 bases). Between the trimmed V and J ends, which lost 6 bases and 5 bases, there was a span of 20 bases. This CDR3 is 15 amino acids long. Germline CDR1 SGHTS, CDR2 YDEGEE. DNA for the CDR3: TGTGCCAGCACAAAGGGGTCGGCAGGTGATTATGGCTACACCTTC. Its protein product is CASTKGSAGDYGYTF. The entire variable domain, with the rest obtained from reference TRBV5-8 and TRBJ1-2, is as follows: EAGVTQSPTHLIKTRGQQATLRCSPISGHTSVYWYQQALGLGLQFLLWYDEGEERNRGNFPPRFSGRQFPNYSSELNVNALELEDSALYLCASTKGSAGDYGYTFGSGTRLTVV.

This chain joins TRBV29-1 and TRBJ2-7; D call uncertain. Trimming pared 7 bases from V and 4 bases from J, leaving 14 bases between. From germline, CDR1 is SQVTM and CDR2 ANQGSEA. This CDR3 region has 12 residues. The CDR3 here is CSAESSGYEQYF. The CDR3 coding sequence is TGCAGCGCCGAGTCATCGGGTTACGAGCAGTACTTC.

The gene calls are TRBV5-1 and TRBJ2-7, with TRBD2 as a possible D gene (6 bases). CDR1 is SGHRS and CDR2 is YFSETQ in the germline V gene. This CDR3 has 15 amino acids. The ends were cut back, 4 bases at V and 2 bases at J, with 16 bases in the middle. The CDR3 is CASSPGAGVAYEQYF. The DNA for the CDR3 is TGCGCCAGCAGCCCGGGAGCCGGAGTGGCCTACGAGCAGTACTTC.

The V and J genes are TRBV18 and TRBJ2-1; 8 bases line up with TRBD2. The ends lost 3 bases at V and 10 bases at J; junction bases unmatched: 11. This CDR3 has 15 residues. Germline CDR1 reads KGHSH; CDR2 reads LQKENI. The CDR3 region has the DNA TGTGCCAGCTCACCTCCGGCTAGCGGGTTTCTAGAGCAGTTCTTC. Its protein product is CASSPPASGFLEQFF.

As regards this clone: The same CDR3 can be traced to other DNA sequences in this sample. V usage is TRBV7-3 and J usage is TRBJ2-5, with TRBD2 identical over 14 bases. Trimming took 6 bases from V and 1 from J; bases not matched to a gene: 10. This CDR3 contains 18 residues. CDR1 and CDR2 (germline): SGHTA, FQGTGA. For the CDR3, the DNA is TGTGCCAGCAGAGTACCCATCGGACTAGCGGGGGGCCAAGAGACCCAGTACTTC. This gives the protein CASRVPIGLAGGQETQYF.

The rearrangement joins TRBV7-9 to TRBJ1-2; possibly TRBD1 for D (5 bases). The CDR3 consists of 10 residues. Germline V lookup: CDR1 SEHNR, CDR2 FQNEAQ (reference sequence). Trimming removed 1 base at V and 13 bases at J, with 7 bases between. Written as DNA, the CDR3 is TGTGCCAGCAGCTTAGGACAGCTCACCTTC. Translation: CASSLGQLTF.

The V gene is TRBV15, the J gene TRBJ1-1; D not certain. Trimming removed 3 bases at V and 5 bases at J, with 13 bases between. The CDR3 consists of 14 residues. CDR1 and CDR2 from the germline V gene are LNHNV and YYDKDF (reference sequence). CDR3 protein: CATSRGGRGTEAFF. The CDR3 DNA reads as TGTGCCACCAGCAGGGGCGGGCGGGGAACTGAAGCTTTCTTT.

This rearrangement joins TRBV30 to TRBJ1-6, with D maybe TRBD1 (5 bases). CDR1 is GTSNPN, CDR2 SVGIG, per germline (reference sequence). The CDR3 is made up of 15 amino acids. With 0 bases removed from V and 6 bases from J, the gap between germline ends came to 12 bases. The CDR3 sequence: CAWSVSGGVNSPLHF. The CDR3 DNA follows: TGTGCCTGGAGTGTATCAGGAGGGGTTAATTCACCCCTCCACTTT.

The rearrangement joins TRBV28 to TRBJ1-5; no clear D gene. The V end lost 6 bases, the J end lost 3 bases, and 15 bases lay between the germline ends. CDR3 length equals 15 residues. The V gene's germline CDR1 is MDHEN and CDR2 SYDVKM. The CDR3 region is CASRVPGVNNQPQHF. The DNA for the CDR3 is TGTGCCAGCAGGGTTCCGGGTGTCAACAATCAGCCCCAGCATTTT.

Here the CDR3 reads CASRSGGAANEQFF. CDR3 DNA: TGTGCCAGCAGGAGCGGGGGGGCTGCCAATGAGCAGTTCTTC. The V call is TRBV5-4, the J call TRBJ2-1; the match to TRBD2 covers 10 bases. Losses at the gene ends were 5 bases for V and 6 bases for J; bases not matched to a gene: 5. The germline gives CDR1 SGHNT, CDR2 YYREEE (reference sequence). The CDR3 length is 14 residues. The variable domain in full, with the rest retrieved from reference TRBV5-4 and TRBJ2-1, is ETGVTQSPTHLIKTRGQQVTLRCSSQSGHNTVSWYQQALGQGPQFIFQYYREEENGRGNFPPRFSGLQFPNYSSELNVNALELDDSALYLCASRSGGAANEQFFGPGTRLTVL.

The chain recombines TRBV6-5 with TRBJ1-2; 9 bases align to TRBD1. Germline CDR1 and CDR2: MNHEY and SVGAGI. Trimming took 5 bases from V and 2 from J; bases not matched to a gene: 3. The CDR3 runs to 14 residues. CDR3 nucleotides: TGTGCCAGCAGTCCGGGACAGGGCAACTATGGCTACACCTTC. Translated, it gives CASSPGQGNYGYTF.

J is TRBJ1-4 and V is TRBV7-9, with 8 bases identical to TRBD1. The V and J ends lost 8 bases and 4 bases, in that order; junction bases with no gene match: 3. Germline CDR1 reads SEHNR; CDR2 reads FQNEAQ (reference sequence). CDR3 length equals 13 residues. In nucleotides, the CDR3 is TGTGCCAGCTCCGACAGGGGTAATGAAAAACTGTTTTTT. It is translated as CASSDRGNEKLFF.

In nucleotides, the CDR3 is TGTGCCAGCAGCTTAGGGGTAACGAACACTGAAGCTTTCTTT. Translated, it gives CASSLGVTNTEAFF. V and J are TRBV5-4 and TRBJ1-1; a weak D match, TRBD1 (5 bases). The CDR3 consists of 14 residues. V lost 2 bases and J lost 1, with 9 bases in between. CDR1 SGHNT and CDR2 YYREEE come from the germline V gene (reference sequence).

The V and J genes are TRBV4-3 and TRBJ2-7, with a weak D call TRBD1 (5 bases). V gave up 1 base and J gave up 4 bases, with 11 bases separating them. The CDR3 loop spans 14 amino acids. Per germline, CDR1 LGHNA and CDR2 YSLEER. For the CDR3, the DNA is TGCGCCAGCAGCCAAGCCCGCAGGGCTTACGAGCAGTACTTC. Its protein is CASSQARRAYEQYF.

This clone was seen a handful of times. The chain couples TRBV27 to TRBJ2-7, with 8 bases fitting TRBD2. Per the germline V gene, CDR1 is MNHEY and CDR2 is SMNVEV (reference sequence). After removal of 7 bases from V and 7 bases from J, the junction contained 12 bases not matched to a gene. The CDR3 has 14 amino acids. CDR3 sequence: CASIPGGEVGEQYF. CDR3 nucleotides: TGTGCCAGCATCCCGGGAGGGGAGGTTGGAGAGCAGTACTTC.

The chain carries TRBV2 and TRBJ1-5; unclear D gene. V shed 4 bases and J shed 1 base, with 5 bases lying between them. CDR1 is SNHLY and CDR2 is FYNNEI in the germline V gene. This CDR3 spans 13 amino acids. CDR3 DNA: TGTGCCAGCAGTGTCAGAAGCAATCAGCCCCAGCATTTT. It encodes CASSVRSNQPQHF.

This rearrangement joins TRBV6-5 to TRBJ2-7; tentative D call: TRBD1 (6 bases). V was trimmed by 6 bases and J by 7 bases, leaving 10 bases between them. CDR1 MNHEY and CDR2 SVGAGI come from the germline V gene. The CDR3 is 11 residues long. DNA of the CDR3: TGTGCCAGCAGCACTCAGGGGGAGCAGTACTTC. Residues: CASSTQGEQYF.

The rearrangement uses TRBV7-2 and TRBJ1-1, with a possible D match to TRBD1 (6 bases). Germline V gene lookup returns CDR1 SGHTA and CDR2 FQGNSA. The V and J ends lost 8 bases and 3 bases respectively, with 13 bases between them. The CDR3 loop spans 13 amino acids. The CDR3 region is CASSMGADTEAFF. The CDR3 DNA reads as TGTGCCAGCTCCATGGGGGCGGACACTGAAGCTTTCTTT.

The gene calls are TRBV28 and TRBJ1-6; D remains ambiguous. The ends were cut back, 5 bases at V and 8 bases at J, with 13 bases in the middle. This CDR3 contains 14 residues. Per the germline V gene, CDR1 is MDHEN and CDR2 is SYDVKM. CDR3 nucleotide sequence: TGTGCCAGCAGTCCCCCGGACTTATATTCACCCCTCCACTTT. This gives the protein CASSPPDLYSPLHF.

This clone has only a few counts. The CDR3 region is CAISEDSTGKLFF. The CDR3 bases are TGTGCCATCAGTGAAGACTCGACGGGGAAACTGTTTTTT. The chain carries TRBV10-3 and TRBJ1-4; D call uncertain. The germline CDR1 and CDR2 sequences are ENHRY and SYGVKD. The CDR3 runs to 13 residues. V lost 3 bases, J lost 11 bases, and 13 bases lay in between.

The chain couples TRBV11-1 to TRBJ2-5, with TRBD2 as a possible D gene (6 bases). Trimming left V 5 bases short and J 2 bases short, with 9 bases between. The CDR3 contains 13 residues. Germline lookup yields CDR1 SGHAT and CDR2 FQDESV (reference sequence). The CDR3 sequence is CASSPGLQETQYF. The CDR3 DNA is TGTGCCAGCAGCCCGGGACTTCAAGAGACCCAGTACTTC.

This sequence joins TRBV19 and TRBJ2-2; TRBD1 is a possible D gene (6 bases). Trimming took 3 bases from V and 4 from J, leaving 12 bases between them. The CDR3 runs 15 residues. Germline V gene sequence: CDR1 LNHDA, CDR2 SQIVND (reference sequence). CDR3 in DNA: TGTGCCAGTAGTATCATGGGGGCGGTCACCGGGGAGCTGTTTTTT. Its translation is CASSIMGAVTGELFF.

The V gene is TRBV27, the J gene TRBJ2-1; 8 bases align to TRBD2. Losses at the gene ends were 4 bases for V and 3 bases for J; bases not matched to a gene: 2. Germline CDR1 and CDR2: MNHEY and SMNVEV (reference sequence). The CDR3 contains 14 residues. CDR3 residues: CASSSGTSYNEQFF. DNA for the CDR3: TGTGCCAGCAGTTCCGGGACTAGCTACAATGAGCAGTTCTTC.